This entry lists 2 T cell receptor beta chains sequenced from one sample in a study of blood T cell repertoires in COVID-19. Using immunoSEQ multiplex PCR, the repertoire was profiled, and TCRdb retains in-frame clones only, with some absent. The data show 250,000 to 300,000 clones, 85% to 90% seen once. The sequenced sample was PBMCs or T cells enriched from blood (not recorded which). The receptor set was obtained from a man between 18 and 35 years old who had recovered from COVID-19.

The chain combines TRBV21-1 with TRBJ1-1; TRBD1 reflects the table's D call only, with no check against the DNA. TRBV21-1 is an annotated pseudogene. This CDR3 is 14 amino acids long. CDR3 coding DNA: TGTGCCAGCAGCAAAGGTGCAGAGAACACTGAAGCTTTCTTT. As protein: CASSKGAENTEAFF.

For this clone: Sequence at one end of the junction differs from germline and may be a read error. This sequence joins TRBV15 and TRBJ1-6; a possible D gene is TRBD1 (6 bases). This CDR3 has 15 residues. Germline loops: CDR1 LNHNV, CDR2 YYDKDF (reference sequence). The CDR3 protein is CATRTDSGYNSPPHF. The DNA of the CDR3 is TGTGCCACCAGGACGGACAGCGGCTATAATTCACCCCCCCACTTT.